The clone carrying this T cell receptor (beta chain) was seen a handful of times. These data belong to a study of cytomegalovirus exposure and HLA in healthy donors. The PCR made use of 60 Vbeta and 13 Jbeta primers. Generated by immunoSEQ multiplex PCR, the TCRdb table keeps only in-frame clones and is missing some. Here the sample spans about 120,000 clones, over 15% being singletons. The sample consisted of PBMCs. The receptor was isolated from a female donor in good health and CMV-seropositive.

The CDR3 DNA follows: TGTGCCAGCAGCAAACTCCCGGGAACAGAGGATGGCTACACCTTC. Encoded protein: CASSKLPGTEDGYTF. V is TRBV9 and J is TRBJ1-2, with unresolved D. Germline V lookup: CDR1 SGDLS, CDR2 YYNGEE. This CDR3 has 15 amino acids. V shed 4 bases and J shed 6 bases, with 19 bases lying between them. The whole variable domain, remainder taken from reference TRBV9 and TRBJ1-2, is DSGVTQTPKHLITATGQRVTLRCSPRSGDLSVYWYQQSLDQGLQFLIQYYNGEERAKGNILERFSAQQFPDLHSELNLSSLELGDSALYFCASSKLPGTEDGYTFGSGTRLTVV.